This paragraph covers one T cell receptor beta chain sequence. The data derive from a study of monozygotic twins with inflammatory bowel disease. The template-switching step introduced UMIs that carried a 6-nucleotide sample barcode. TCRdb reprocessed the 5' RACE reads; each CDR3 protein has one entry and no DNA is given. The sample has some 150,000 distinct CDR3 sequences. This receptor was identified in a human donor with ulcerative colitis or Crohn's disease, or a healthy co-twin of an affected twin (not recorded which). The sample was blood.

CDR3 residues: CSALPGQGTEQYF. The chain carries TRBV29-1 and TRBJ2-7; checking the TCRdb D call of TRBD1 is not possible without DNA. Per germline, CDR1 SQVTM and CDR2 ANQGSEA. This CDR3 spans 13 amino acids.